These 10 T cell receptor beta chains share one sample of origin, sequenced in a study of T cell responses to AZD1222 COVID-19 vaccine. The data were produced by immunoSEQ multiplex PCR, yet TCRdb's version contains in-frame clones alone and is incomplete. In the table there are some 140,000 clones, approximately 91% of which are singletons. The material sequenced was peripheral blood, taken on day 0 of AZD1222 vaccination. Source of these receptors: an adult in good health.

The chain joins TRBV9 to TRBJ1-3; D unclear. Germline V gives CDR1 SGDLS, CDR2 YYNGEE. Trimming shortened V by 0 bases and J by 0 bases, and 13 bases separated the two germline ends. The CDR3 spans 17 residues. As DNA, the CDR3 is TGTGCCAGCAGCGTAGCTAGCGCCTCCAACTCTGGAAACACCATATATTTT. The encoded protein is CASSVASASNSGNTIYF.

This chain joins TRBV19 and TRBJ1-1; TRBD1 matches at 9 bases. The CDR3 has 19 residues. Per germline, CDR1 LNHDA and CDR2 SQIVND (reference sequence). With 5 bases clipped from V and 0 bases from J, the junction kept 16 bases outside the gene matches. The CDR3 DNA follows: TGTGCCAGTAGTCCGGAACAGGGGGCCGCAGGGGACATGAACACTGAAGCTTTCTTT. Translated: CASSPEQGAAGDMNTEAFF.

This sequence joins TRBV18 and TRBJ2-2; D ambiguous. Germline values: CDR1 KGHSH, CDR2 LQKENI. V shed 5 bases and J shed 1 base, with 17 bases lying between them. This CDR3 comprises 17 residues. CDR3 bases: TGTGCCAGCTCAAAGAATTCCGGTACCCTGAACACCGGGGAGCTGTTTTTT. This codes for CASSKNSGTLNTGELFF.

This chain joins TRBV4-1 and TRBJ2-7, with a tentative D call TRBD2 (6 bases). The V gene's germline CDR1 is MGHRA and CDR2 YSYEKL. The CDR3 consists of 14 residues. V was clipped by 3 bases and J by 6 bases, with 15 bases between them. CDR3 DNA sequence: TGCGCCAGCAGCCAGTCCGGGGGAGCGCCCGAGCAGTACTTC. Translation gives CASSQSGGAPEQYF.

V gene TRBV7-2 combines with J gene TRBJ2-1; D remains ambiguous. V gave up 5 bases and J gave up 8 bases, with 13 bases separating them. The CDR3 covers 13 residues. Germline V CDR1 and CDR2: SGHTA, FQGNSA. CDR3 sequence: CASSRSMTDEQFF. In DNA form, the CDR3 reads TGTGCCAGCAGCCGGTCTATGACTGATGAGCAGTTCTTC.

The chain couples TRBV5-6 to TRBJ1-5; D is possibly TRBD1 (6 bases). Trimming took off 3 bases at V and 7 bases at J, with 14 bases between the two ends. Germline assignment: CDR1 SGHDT and CDR2 YYEEEE. The CDR3 covers 14 residues. CDR3 amino acids: CASSSTQGRQPQHF. The CDR3 coding sequence is TGTGCCAGCAGCTCGACACAGGGCCGGCAGCCCCAGCATTTT.

V usage is TRBV11-2 and J usage is TRBJ2-7; D unclear. The germline CDR1 and CDR2 sequences are SGHAT and FQNNGV. This CDR3 spans 11 amino acids. Trimming removed 1 base from V and 11 bases from J, with 9 bases in between. DNA of the CDR3: TGTGCCAGCAGCTTAGGATGGTGGGAGTACTTC. Translation: CASSLGWWEYF. The entire variable domain, with the rest obtained from reference TRBV11-2 and TRBJ2-7, is as follows: EAGVAQSPRYKIIEKRQSVAFWCNPISGHATLYWYQQILGQGPKLLIQFQNNGVVDDSQLPKDRFSAERLKGVDSTLKIQPAKLEDSAVYLCASSLGWWEYFGPGTRLTVT.

With respect to this clone: At one end the junction does not follow the germline gene, possibly because of a read error. The J gene is TRBJ2-2, the V gene TRBV7-3; 9 positions agree with TRBD2. This CDR3 has 15 residues. The germline V gene has CDR1 SGHTA and CDR2 FQGTGA. The CDR3 DNA sequence: TGTGCCGGCAGCTTAAAGCTAGCGGGAACCGGGGAGCTGTTTTTT. This gives the protein CAGSLKLAGTGELFF. The full variable domain, with the rest looked up from reference TRBV7-3 and TRBJ2-2, is GAGVSQTPSNKVTEKGKYVELRCDPISGHTALYWYRQSLGQGPEFLIYFQGTGAADDSGLPNDRFFAVRPEGSVSTLKIQRTERGDSAVYLCAGSLKLAGTGELFFGEGSRLTVL.

The chain links TRBV7-2 to TRBJ2-1; 10 bases match TRBD2. Germline V gene lookup returns CDR1 SGHTA and CDR2 FQGNSA. The V gene end was trimmed by 0 bases and the J gene end by 10 bases; junction bases not matched to a gene: 9. The CDR3 is made up of 16 amino acids. CDR3 coding DNA: TGTGCCAGCAGCTTAGCGCGTGGGCTAGCGGGAGTGGAGCAGTTCTTC. Translated, it gives CASSLARGLAGVEQFF.

Here the CDR3 reads CASSPWPPVAFGPQHF. DNA of the CDR3: TGTGCCAGCAGCCCGTGGCCTCCCGTGGCATTCGGGCCTCAGCATTTT. V gene TRBV5-6 combines with J gene TRBJ1-5; D call uncertain. Trimming pared 4 bases from V and 13 bases from J, leaving 27 bases between. Per germline, CDR1 SGHDT and CDR2 YYEEEE. The CDR3 totals 16 residues.